The 10 T cell receptor beta chains below were found in one sample sequenced in a study of CD8 T cells in Susac syndrome. Random hexamers primed reverse transcription of about 0.5 to 1 ug RNA. From the immunoSEQ multiplex PCR reads, TCRdb called clonotypes with MiXCR, one entry per CDR3 protein. The sample includes approximately 180,000 distinct CDR3 sequences, approximately 95% of them seen just once. The sequenced material came from CD4+ T cells from PBMCs. All receptors derive from a human donor with multiple sclerosis.

V and J are TRBV7-2 and TRBJ2-3; TRBD1 or TRBD2 may be the D gene (5 bases each). V was pared by 5 bases and J by 4 bases, with 22 bases between. The germline gives CDR1 SGHTA, CDR2 FQGNSA. This CDR3 contains 17 residues. The CDR3 region is CASSPGRQFRGADTQYF. The CDR3 DNA sequence: TGTGCCAGCAGCCCAGGACGTCAGTTCCGAGGGGCAGATACGCAGTATTTT.

This chain links TRBV3-1 with TRBJ1-1; maybe TRBD1 (5 bases). CDR3 length: 16 residues. The V gene's germline CDR1 is LGHDT and CDR2 YNNKEL (reference sequence). Trimming pared 2 bases from V and 1 base from J, leaving 14 bases between. The DNA for the CDR3 is TGTGCCAGCAGCCAACCGTGGCAGGGCTCGAACACTGAAGCTTTCTTT. Translating it yields CASSQPWQGSNTEAFF.

J is TRBJ2-1 and V is TRBV5-4; TRBD2 agrees at 11 bases. CDR3 length: 16 amino acids. CDR1 and CDR2 (germline): SGHNT, YYREEE (reference sequence). Unmatched junction bases numbered 8, after V lost 0 bases and J lost 9 bases. CDR3 in DNA: TGTGCCAGCAGCTTGGACTTTAGCGGGGGGGCCGTTGAGCAGTTCTTC. Protein product: CASSLDFSGGAVEQFF.

The gene calls are TRBV28 and TRBJ1-1, with 12 bases lining up with TRBD1. J gave up 1 base and V 8 bases, and 5 bases lay outside the gene matches. Germline CDR1 reads MDHEN; CDR2 reads SYDVKM. The CDR3 sequence is 15 residues long. As DNA, the CDR3 is TGTGCCAGCGGGACAGGGGGCAGAGGGAACACTGAAGCTTTCTTT. This codes for CASGTGGRGNTEAFF.

The genes are TRBV20-1 and TRBJ2-1, with D maybe TRBD2 (6 bases). CDR3 length: 13 amino acids. Per germline, CDR1 DFQATT and CDR2 SNEGSKA (reference sequence). V lost 3 bases to trimming and J lost 8 bases, with 14 bases between them. CDR3 protein: CSASRGDFYEQFF. The CDR3 DNA is TGCAGTGCTAGCCGAGGGGACTTCTATGAGCAGTTCTTC.

This chain uses TRBV11-1 with TRBJ2-7; no firm D call. Germline V CDR1 and CDR2: SGHAT, FQDESV (reference sequence). V gave up 2 bases and J gave up 2 bases, with 13 bases separating them. The CDR3 is 15 residues long. The CDR3 loop reads CASSLNPHSTYEQYF. DNA for the CDR3: TGTGCCAGCAGCTTAAATCCCCACAGTACCTACGAGCAGTACTTC.

The chain links TRBV9 to TRBJ1-6, with D perhaps TRBD1 (5 bases). V shed 3 bases and J shed 5 bases, with 12 bases lying between them. Germline CDR1 and CDR2: SGDLS and YYNGEE. The length of the CDR3 is 15 residues. CDR3 DNA: TGTGCCAGCAGCGCGGGACTCAGGGATAATTCACCCCTCCACTTT. Translated: CASSAGLRDNSPLHF.

The DNA of the CDR3 is TGTGCCAGCATTGGTTCGGGACAGGGGAACAATGAGCAGTTCTTC. Protein product: CASIGSGQGNNEQFF. The chain uses TRBV28 and TRBJ2-1; the match to TRBD1 covers 10 bases. The CDR3 is 15 residues long. With 7 bases clipped from V and 5 bases from J, the junction kept 8 bases outside the gene matches. Germline loops: CDR1 MDHEN, CDR2 SYDVKM.

The chain joins TRBV20-1 to TRBJ2-5, with 7 bases lining up with TRBD2. Germline-derived CDR1 and CDR2 are DFQATT and SNEGSKA (reference sequence). Germline trimming cut 0 bases from V and 5 bases from J; bases unmatched to any gene: 9. CDR3 length: 15 amino acids. CDR3: CSARDASGTWETQYF. The CDR3 DNA is TGCAGTGCTAGAGATGCCAGCGGGACGTGGGAGACCCAGTACTTC.

CDR3 sequence (DNA): TGCGCCAGCAGCCCGACAGGGGTTGGTCCTCCCTACGAGCAGTACTTC. This sequence encodes CASSPTGVGPPYEQYF. The chain couples TRBV5-1 to TRBJ2-7; 8 nucleotides agree with TRBD1. The germline V gene encodes CDR1 SGHRS and CDR2 YFSETQ. The CDR3 runs to 16 residues. The junction had 11 bases not matched to a gene; V was cut back by 4 bases and J by 2 bases.